This T cell receptor beta chain was captured by sequencing in a study of T cell repertoires in cytomegalovirus infection. Across the study: Matching HLA type, along with CMV infection, was indicated by public TCR beta signatures.

CDR1 is MDHEN and CDR2 is SYDVKM in the germline V gene. This CDR3 has 18 amino acids. V dropped 1 base and J dropped 8; count of bases not matched to a gene: 14. TCRdb re-derived calls from the reads in MiXCR, one entry per CDR3 protein. The profile shows around 130,000 distinct CDR3 sequences, roughly 8.2% of them singletons. This sequence originates from a human donor in good health (CMV status not recorded). Some clones in this sample may be carry-over from other donors' samples. This rearrangement joins TRBV28 to TRBJ1-4; 9 bases are shared with TRBD1. The sequenced sample consisted of PBMCs. The CDR3 is CASSLFNMVRDRDEKLFF. CDR3 coding DNA: TGTGCCAGCAGTTTATTTAATATGGTGAGGGACAGGGACGAAAAACTGTTTTTT.